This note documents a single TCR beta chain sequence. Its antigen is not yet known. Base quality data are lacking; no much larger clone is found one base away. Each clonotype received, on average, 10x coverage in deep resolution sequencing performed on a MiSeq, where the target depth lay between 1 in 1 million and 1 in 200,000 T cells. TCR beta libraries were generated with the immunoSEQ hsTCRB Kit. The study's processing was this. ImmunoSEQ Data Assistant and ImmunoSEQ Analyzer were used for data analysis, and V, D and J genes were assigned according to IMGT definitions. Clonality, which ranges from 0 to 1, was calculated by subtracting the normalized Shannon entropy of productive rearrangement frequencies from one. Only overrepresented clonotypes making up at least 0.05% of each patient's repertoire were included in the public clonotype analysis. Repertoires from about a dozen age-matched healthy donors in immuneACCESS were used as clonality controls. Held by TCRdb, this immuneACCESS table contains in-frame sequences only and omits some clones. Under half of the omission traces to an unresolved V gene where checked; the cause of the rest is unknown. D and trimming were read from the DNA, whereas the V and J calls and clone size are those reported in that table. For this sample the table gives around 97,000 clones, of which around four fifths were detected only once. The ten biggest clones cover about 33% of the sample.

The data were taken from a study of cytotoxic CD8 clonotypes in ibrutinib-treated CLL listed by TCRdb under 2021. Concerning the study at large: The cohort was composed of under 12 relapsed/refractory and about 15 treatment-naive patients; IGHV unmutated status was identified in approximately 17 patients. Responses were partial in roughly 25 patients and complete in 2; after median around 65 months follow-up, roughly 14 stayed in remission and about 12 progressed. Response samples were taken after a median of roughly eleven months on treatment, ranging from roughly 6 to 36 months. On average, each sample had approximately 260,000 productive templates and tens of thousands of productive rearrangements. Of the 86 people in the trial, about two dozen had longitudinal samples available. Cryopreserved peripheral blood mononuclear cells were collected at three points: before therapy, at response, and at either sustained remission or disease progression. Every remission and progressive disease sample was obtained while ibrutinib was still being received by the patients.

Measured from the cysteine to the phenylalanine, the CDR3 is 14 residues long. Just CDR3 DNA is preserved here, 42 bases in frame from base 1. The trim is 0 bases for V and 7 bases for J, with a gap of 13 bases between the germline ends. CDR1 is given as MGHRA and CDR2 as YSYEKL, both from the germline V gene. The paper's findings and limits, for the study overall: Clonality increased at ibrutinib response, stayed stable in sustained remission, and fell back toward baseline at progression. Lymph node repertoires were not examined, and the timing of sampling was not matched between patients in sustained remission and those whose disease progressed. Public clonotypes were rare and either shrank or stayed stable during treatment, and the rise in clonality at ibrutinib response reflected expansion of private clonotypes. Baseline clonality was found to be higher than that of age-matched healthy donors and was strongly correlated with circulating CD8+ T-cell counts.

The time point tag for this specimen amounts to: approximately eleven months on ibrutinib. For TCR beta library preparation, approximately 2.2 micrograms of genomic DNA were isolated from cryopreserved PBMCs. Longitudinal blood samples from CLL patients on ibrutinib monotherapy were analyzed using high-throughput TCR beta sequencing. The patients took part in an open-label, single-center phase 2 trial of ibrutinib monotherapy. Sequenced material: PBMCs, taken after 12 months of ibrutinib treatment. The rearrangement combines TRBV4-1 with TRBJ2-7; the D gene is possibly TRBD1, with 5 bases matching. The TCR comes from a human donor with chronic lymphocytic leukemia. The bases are TGCGCCAGCAGCCAAGATAAGGAAGGGGTTGAGCAGTACTTC. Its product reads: CASSQDKEGVEQYF.